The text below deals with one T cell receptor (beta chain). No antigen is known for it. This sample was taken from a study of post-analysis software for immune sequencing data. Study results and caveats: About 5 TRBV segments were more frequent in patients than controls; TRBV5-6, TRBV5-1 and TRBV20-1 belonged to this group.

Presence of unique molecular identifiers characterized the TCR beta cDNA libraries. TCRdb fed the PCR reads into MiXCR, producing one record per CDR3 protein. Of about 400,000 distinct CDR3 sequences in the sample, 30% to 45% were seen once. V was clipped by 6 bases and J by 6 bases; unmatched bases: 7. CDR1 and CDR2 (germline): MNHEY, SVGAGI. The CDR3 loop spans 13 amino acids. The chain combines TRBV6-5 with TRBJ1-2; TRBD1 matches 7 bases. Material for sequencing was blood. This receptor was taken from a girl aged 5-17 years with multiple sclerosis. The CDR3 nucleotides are TGTGCCAGCAGCTGGGTCAGGGGGGATGGCTACACCTTC. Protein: CASSWVRGDGYTF.